Listed below are T cell receptor beta chains from one sample, sequenced in a study of T-cell reconstitution after alpha-beta-depleted transplantation in children. Each CDR3 protein gets one entry after TCRdb re-called the PCR reads with MiXCR. The table lists 200,000 to 300,000 distinct CDR3 sequences, around 12% of them singletons. The sample here was PBMCs from the stem cell graft donor, taken from the stem cell graft. These receptors originate from a human donor who donated a stem cell graft to a child with acute lymphoblastic leukemia. The conserved cysteine and the conserved F or W are not part of the CDR3 here. Fields, in order: clone size, J gene, V gene, CDR3 protein. Only part of the rows carry a size: once, few, many, or a class if the clone is expanded.

many,TRBJ2-1,TRBV20-1,SGQGSLSSYNEQF
many,TRBJ1-5,TRBV6-1,ASSPEIYSNQPQH
many,TRBJ2-2,TRBV27,ASSFRAGTGELF
many,TRBJ2-7,TRBV6-1,ASSEGLAGNNEQY
many,TRBJ2-3,TRBV28,ASSWAGAKDTQY
few,TRBJ2-3,TRBV20-1,SARDRTSGRSTDTQY
NA,TRBJ1-1,TRBV11-3,ASSLGTIGAEAF
few,TRBJ1-5,TRBV28,ASSSSTYQPQH
NA,TRBJ1-5,TRBV15,ATSGDRGLSQPQH
many,TRBJ1-1,TRBV15,ATSRGTPEAF
NA,TRBJ2-3,TRBV7-6,ASSPGGGLDTQY
many,TRBJ2-7,TRBV20-1,SARAPGDRGYEQY
many,TRBJ2-7,TRBV7-6,ASRVIGTSGVTYEQY
many,TRBJ2-2,TRBV5-1,ASSLEIQNTGELF
many,TRBJ2-5,TRBV12-3/TRBV12-4,ASSPQRGLAQKTGTQY
many,TRBJ1-2,TRBV6-4,ASSDRAGGYGYT
many,TRBJ2-5,TRBV5-1,ASSLAWTSGGSRQETQY
many,TRBJ2-3,TRBV7-2,ASSKRTAGAYTQY
NA,TRBJ2-5,TRBV6-2/TRBV6-3,ASSYGDFRETQY
many,TRBJ2-6,TRBV29-1,SVVSRQGDSGANVLT
NA,TRBJ2-6,TRBV28,ASGLKRAPAGANVLT